This T cell receptor beta chain was identified in a study of T cell repertoires in cytomegalovirus infection (dated by TCRdb to 2018 to 2020). Regarding the complete study: Alongside well-studied HLA-B-restricted epitopes, the peptide stimulations were aimed at recently identified HLA-C-restricted CMV epitopes, whose presentation resists viral immunomodulation. Because public TCR beta signatures pointed to carriage of CMV infection together with the matching HLA type, the HLA type of each donor mattered for the analysis. What the research found in general, with its limitations: Carriers of CMV infection plus the relevant HLA type were discriminated by the cumulative frequency of public TCR beta family members in the study cohort and in an independent roughly 400-donor cohort. The ex vivo response was dominated by HLA-C-restricted CMV-specific TCR beta clonotypes, and the single most frequent clonotype in two of eight donors was supplied by these HLA-C-restricted clonotypes.

Reading the germline V gene gives CDR1 MDHEN and CDR2 SYDVKM. Including cysteine and phenylalanine, the CDR3 has 17 amino acids. Only the CDR3 portion is preserved as DNA: 51 bases, with reading frame beginning at the first base. Trimming takes 5 bases off V and 0 bases off J; junction bases not matched to a gene: 11. This clonotype turned up a few times. What antigen it recognizes has not been identified. Within one base of it there is no much larger clone, and no base qualities were kept. Sequencing was performed on an Illumina HiSeq 1500. TCRdb redid the processing of the public reads, applying fastp at Q25 and MiXCR, and retained in-frame beta chains. When rows share a CDR3 protein, they turn into one entry using the most common DNA and genes. The sample table contains fewer than 85,000 distinct CDR3 sequences; only one count was recorded for approximately 43% of them. The ten top clones hold 85% to 95% of the sample.

The sample's treatment or condition label, decoded: in vitro stimulation with specific CMV peptide epitopes to enrich CMV-specific T cells. The sequence derives from a human donor in good health (CMV status not recorded). Some clones in this sample may be carry-over from other donors' samples. Recombination joined TRBV28 with TRBJ2-3; 7 nucleotides in the junction match TRBD1. The material sequenced was CD8+ T cells from cultured PBMCs, taken from culture after CMV antigen stimulation. The DNA sequence is TGTGCCAGCAGTGCCCCTCGACAGGGCCCTAGCACAGATACGCAGTATTTT. It codes for CASSAPRQGPSTDTQYF.